This T cell receptor beta chain stems from a study of T cell changes during pregnancy in multiple sclerosis. Trimming removed 6 bases from V and 1 base from J; junction bases left unmatched: 4. The CDR3 length is 14 residues. Per the germline V gene, CDR1 is LNHDA and CDR2 is SQIVND (reference sequence). Some clones are missing from TCRdb's copy, which holds only in-frame ones; the method was immunoSEQ multiplex PCR. The table lists tens of thousands of clones, approximately 90% of them singletons. The source was peripheral blood, collected before pregnancy. The receptor was derived from a female donor with multiple sclerosis, enrolled in a pregnancy study. The chain combines TRBV19 with TRBJ2-3; TRBD2 matches 7 bases. The CDR3 is CASSRLAGTDTQYF. The DNA of the CDR3 is TGTGCCAGTAGCAGACTAGCTGGCACAGATACGCAGTATTTT.